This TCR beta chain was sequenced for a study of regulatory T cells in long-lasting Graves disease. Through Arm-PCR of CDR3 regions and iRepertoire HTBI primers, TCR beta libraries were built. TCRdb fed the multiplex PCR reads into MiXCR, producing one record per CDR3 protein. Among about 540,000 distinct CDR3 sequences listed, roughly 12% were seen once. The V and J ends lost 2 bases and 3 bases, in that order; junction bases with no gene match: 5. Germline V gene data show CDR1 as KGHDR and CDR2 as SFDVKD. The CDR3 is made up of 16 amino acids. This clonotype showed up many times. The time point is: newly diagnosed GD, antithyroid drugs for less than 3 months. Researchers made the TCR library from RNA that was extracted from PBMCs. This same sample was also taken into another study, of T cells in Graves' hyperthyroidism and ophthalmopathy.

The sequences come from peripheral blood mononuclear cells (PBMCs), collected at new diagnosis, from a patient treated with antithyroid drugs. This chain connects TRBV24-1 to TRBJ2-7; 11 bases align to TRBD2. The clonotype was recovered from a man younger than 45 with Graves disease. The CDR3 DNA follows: TGTGCCACCAGTGATTCATCCGGGACTAGCGGCTACGAGCAGTACTTC. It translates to CATSDSSGTSGYEQYF.